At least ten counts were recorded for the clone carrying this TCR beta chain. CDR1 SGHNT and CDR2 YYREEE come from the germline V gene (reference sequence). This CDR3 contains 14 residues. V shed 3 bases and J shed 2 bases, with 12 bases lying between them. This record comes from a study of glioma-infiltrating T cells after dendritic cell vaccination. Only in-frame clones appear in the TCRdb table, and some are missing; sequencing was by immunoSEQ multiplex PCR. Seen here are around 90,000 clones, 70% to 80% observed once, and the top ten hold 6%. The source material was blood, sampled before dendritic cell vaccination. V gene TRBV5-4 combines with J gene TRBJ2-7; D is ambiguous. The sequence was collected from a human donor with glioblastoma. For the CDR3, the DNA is TGTGCCAGCAGCTCCGAGGCCGGAGCCTACGAGCAGTACTTC. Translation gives CASSSEAGAYEQYF.